These 10 T cell receptor beta chains were all obtained from the same sample, sequenced in a study of cytomegalovirus exposure and HLA in healthy donors. Clones were sequenced by immunoSEQ multiplex PCR, and TCRdb holds only the in-frame ones, with some missing. Of 150,000 to 200,000 clones in the sample, approximately 86% were seen once. The specimen was PBMCs. The receptor set was obtained from a man aged 30 to 39 in good health and CMV-seropositive.

The CDR3 bases are TGTGCCAGCAGCTTATGGGCAGGCAAGGGCAATCAGCCCCAGCATTTT. Its translation: CASSLWAGKGNQPQHF. This chain uses TRBV7-8 with TRBJ1-5; D call uncertain. Trimming took off 2 bases at V and 2 bases at J, with 13 bases between the two ends. CDR1 SGHVS and CDR2 FQNEAQ come from the germline V gene. The CDR3 is 16 residues long.

The V and J genes are TRBV4-3 and TRBJ2-7, with TRBD2 matching over 8 bases. Per the germline V gene, CDR1 is LGHNA and CDR2 is YSLEER. V was clipped by 6 bases and J by 0 bases; unmatched bases: 10. The CDR3 loop spans 16 amino acids. DNA of the CDR3: TGCGCCAGCAGTACTATTGCTAGCGGGTACTCCTACGAGCAGTACTTC. This codes for CASSTIASGYSYEQYF.

V and J are TRBV9 and TRBJ2-2, with 7 bases aligning to TRBD1. Germline V lookup: CDR1 SGDLS, CDR2 YYNGEE. CDR3 length: 15 amino acids. V gave up 2 bases and J gave up 6 bases; unmatched junction bases: 7. The chain's CDR3 is CASSVRDRGSGELFF. In DNA form, the CDR3 reads TGTGCCAGCAGCGTTAGGGACAGAGGGTCCGGGGAGCTGTTTTTT.

The chain is built from TRBV30 and TRBJ1-1; TRBD1 matches 7 bases. Germline CDR1 reads GTSNPN; CDR2 reads SVGIG (reference sequence). With 0 bases clipped from V and 4 bases from J, the junction kept 5 bases outside the gene matches. The CDR3 consists of 14 residues. CDR3 sequence: CAWSVRDSLTEAFF. The DNA of the CDR3 is TGTGCCTGGAGTGTAAGGGACAGCCTCACTGAAGCTTTCTTT. The full variable domain, its missing parts supplied by reference TRBV30 and TRBJ1-1, is SQTIHQWPATLVQPVGSPLSLECTVEGTSNPNLYWYRQAAGRGLQLLFYSVGIGQISSEVPQNLSASRPQDRQFILSSKKLLLSDSGFYLCAWSVRDSLTEAFFGQGTRLTVV.

This chain joins TRBV9 and TRBJ2-3, with TRBD2 matching 13 bases. The CDR3 runs to 15 residues. V shed 7 bases, J shed 5 bases, and the junction held 7 bases outside the gene matches. Germline V gene lookup returns CDR1 SGDLS and CDR2 YYNGEE. CDR3 protein: CASSGTSGVGDTQYF. CDR3 coding DNA: TGTGCCAGCTCCGGGACTAGCGGGGTGGGAGATACGCAGTATTTT.

This clone was found once. The J gene is TRBJ2-3, the V gene TRBV11-1; TRBD2 agrees at 9 bases. J gave up 4 bases and V 6 bases, and 14 bases lay outside the gene matches. This CDR3 has 17 residues. Germline CDR1 and CDR2: SGHAT and FQDESV (reference sequence). CDR3 residues: CASSSPGPGLASDTQYF. The CDR3, as DNA: TGTGCCAGCAGTAGTCCGGGGCCGGGACTAGCTTCAGATACGCAGTATTTT.

The rearrangement joins TRBV5-8 to TRBJ2-1, with D hard to call. The germline gives CDR1 SGHTS, CDR2 YDEGEE. This CDR3 has 15 residues. V lost 0 bases to trimming and J lost 0 bases, with 7 bases between them. The CDR3 protein is CASSLGMSSYNEQFF. The DNA for the CDR3 is TGTGCCAGCAGCTTGGGAATGAGCTCCTACAATGAGCAGTTCTTC.

This clone appeared a single time. The rearrangement joins TRBV29-1 to TRBJ2-5, with 7 bases that match TRBD1. Trimming cost V 5 bases and J 5 bases; bases outside gene matches: 5. Germline loops: CDR1 SQVTM, CDR2 ANQGSEA. The CDR3 has 12 residues. The CDR3 bases are TGCAGCGTTCGACAGGGCGGGGAGACCCAGTACTTC. Its protein product is CSVRQGGETQYF.

The chain joins TRBV5-5 to TRBJ1-2; D is uncertain. This CDR3 is 15 amino acids long. Germline V lookup: CDR1 SGHKS, CDR2 YYEKEE (reference sequence). Trimming pared 1 base from V and 0 bases from J, leaving 10 bases between. CDR3 in amino acids: CASSLWLSTNYGYTF. In nucleotides, the CDR3 is TGTGCCAGCAGCTTGTGGCTGTCAACTAACTATGGCTACACCTTC.

The chain links TRBV11-3 to TRBJ2-3, with TRBD1 matching 9 bases. The CDR3 is made up of 16 amino acids. The germline CDR1 and CDR2 sequences are SGHNT and YENEEA. Trimming cost V 5 bases and J 4 bases; bases outside gene matches: 10. In DNA form, the CDR3 reads TGTGCCAGCAGCACTTGGTCGGGACAGGGCTCAGATACGCAGTATTTT. Translating it yields CASSTWSGQGSDTQYF.